A selection of T cell receptor beta chains follows, all from one sample in a study of cytomegalovirus exposure and HLA in healthy donors. Profiling relied on immunoSEQ multiplex PCR, and the TCRdb table lists in-frame clones only, not all of them. The table has about 210,000 clones, around four fifths seen once. The specimen was PBMCs. The source is a man aged 35-49 years in good health and CMV-seropositive. Both conserved end residues are part of each CDR3. The D gene is left open where the match is weak. Clone size is given for some rows only: seen once, a few or many times, or a class if the clone is expanded.

D | J | size | V | CDR3 | DNA
TRBD2 | TRBJ2-2 | . | TRBV10-3 | CAIREGLGDTGELFF | TGTGCCATCAGGGAGGGACTAGGGGACACCGGGGAGCTGTTTTTT
TRBD1 | TRBJ2-2 | . | TRBV5-1 | CASSLGRQGDGELFF | TGCGCCAGCAGCTTGGGTCGCCAGGGGGACGGGGAGCTGTTTTTT
TRBD1 | TRBJ2-4 | . | TRBV30 | CAWSVSRGQSIQYF | TGTGCCTGGAGTGTATCAAGGGGGCAGAGCATTCAGTACTTC
TRBD2 | TRBJ2-7 | once | TRBV11-2 | CASIPSLAGRYEQYF | TGTGCCAGCATCCCTAGCTTAGCGGGCAGGTACGAGCAGTACTTC
. | TRBJ2-3 | . | TRBV7-6 | CASSLEAGPRTDTQYF | TGTGCCAGCAGCTTAGAGGCGGGCCCCCGGACAGATACGCAGTATTTT
. | TRBJ2-1 | . | TRBV11-3 | CASSLAGNNEQFF | TGTGCCAGCAGCTTAGCGGGAAACAATGAGCAGTTCTTC
. | TRBJ1-2 | . | TRBV5-1 | CASSPIDAGLGDGYTF | TGCGCCAGCAGCCCGATTGACGCAGGGTTAGGTGATGGCTACACCTTC
. | TRBJ1-4 | . | TRBV4-3 | CASSQEASWEKLFF | TGCGCCAGCAGCCAAGAGGCCAGTTGGGAAAAACTGTTTTTT
TRBD2 | TRBJ2-7 | . | TRBV25-1 | CASSRGLAYEQYF | TGTGCCAGCAGTAGGGGACTAGCGTACGAGCAGTACTTC
TRBD2 | TRBJ2-2 | . | TRBV4-1 | CASSQELQAGGPGELFF | TGCGCCAGCAGCCAAGAGCTCCAAGCGGGAGGGCCAGGGGAGCTGTTTTTT
TRBD2 | TRBJ2-1 | . | TRBV29-1 | CSVVRGTSGNYNEQFF | TGCAGCGTTGTCCGCGGGACTAGCGGGAACTACAATGAGCAGTTCTTC
TRBD1 | TRBJ2-7 | . | TRBV6-1 | CATWTGVYEQYF | TGTGCCACGTGGACAGGGGTCTACGAGCAGTACTTC
TRBD2 | TRBJ2-2 | few | TRBV2 | CASRGLAGVSAGELFF | TGTGCCAGCCGGGGACTAGCGGGAGTATCGGCCGGGGAGCTGTTTTTT
. | TRBJ2-5 | . | TRBV7-2 | CAAAPRPGGEQYF | TGTGCCGCCGCCCCGAGGCCCGGTGGGGAGCAGTACTTC
. | TRBJ1-2 | once | TRBV5-1 | CASSLAGENYGYTF | TGCGCCAGCAGCTTGGCCGGGGAGAACTATGGCTACACCTTC
. | TRBJ1-3 | . | TRBV28 | CASSLWPSSGNTIYF | TGTGCCAGCAGTTTATGGCCTAGCTCTGGAAACACCATATATTTT
TRBD2 | TRBJ2-5 | once | TRBV28 | CASSSPGLAGETQYF | TGTGCCAGCAGCTCCCCGGGACTAGCGGGGGAGACCCAGTACTTC
. | TRBJ2-1 | . | TRBV6-4 | CASSEGQGGRNEQFF | TGTGCCAGCAGTGAGGGGCAGGGGGGTAGGAATGAGCAGTTCTTC
. | TRBJ2-3 | . | TRBV5-1 | CASSLDSGTDTQYF | TGCGCCAGCAGCTTGGATTCTGGCACAGATACGCAGTATTTT
. | TRBJ1-5 | . | TRBV30 | CAWREYLGDGNQPQHF | TGTGCCTGGAGGGAATACCTAGGGGATGGCAATCAGCCCCAGCATTTT
. | TRBJ1-1 | . | TRBV2 | CASSGEGGTEAFF | TGTGCCAGCAGTGGAGAGGGTGGCACTGAAGCTTTCTTT
. | TRBJ1-1 | . | TRBV2 | CASRDSGGTEAFF | TGTGCCAGCAGGGACAGCGGGGGCACTGAAGCTTTCTTT
TRBD1 | TRBJ2-1 | . | TRBV30 | CAWSPGQGRNEQFF | TGTGCCTGGAGTCCGGGACAGGGGAGGAATGAGCAGTTCTTC
. | TRBJ1-5 | . | TRBV2 | CASSGGRAVVDNQPQHF | TGTGCCAGCAGTGGAGGCAGGGCGGTGGTTGACAATCAGCCCCAGCATTTT
TRBD1 | TRBJ2-3 | . | TRBV6-4 | CASSDRGTGTDTQYF | TGTGCCAGCAGTGACAGAGGGACAGGGACAGATACGCAGTATTTT
TRBD1 | TRBJ2-2 | . | TRBV5-1 | CASSPGTVDTGELFF | TGCGCCAGCAGCCCCGGGACAGTAGACACCGGGGAGCTGTTTTTT
TRBD1 | TRBJ2-1 | . | TRBV4-3 | CASSQDRGRYNEQFF | TGCGCCAGCAGCCAAGACAGGGGGCGGTACAATGAGCAGTTCTTC
. | TRBJ2-7 | once | TRBV27 | CASSLEQGSYEQYF | TGTGCCAGCAGTTTAGAACAGGGATCCTACGAGCAGTACTTC
TRBD1 | TRBJ1-3 | . | TRBV28 | CASRPSGTGGNTIYF | TGTGCCAGCAGACCCTCCGGGACAGGTGGAAACACCATATATTTT
. | TRBJ1-1 | . | TRBV6-1 | CASSRDRIEAFF | TGTGCCAGCAGTAGAGACAGAATTGAAGCTTTCTTT
TRBD1 | TRBJ2-7 | . | TRBV16 | CASSSQGAAYEQYF | TGTGCCAGCAGCTCACAGGGGGCGGCCTACGAGCAGTACTTC
TRBD1 | TRBJ1-2 | . | TRBV2 | CASSGTGTYGYTF | TGTGCCAGCAGTGGGACAGGGACCTATGGCTACACCTTC
. | TRBJ2-4 | . | TRBV27 | CASSFWGAKNSQYF | TGTGCCAGCAGTTTTTGGGGAGCCAAAAACAGTCAGTACTTC
TRBD2 | TRBJ2-7 | . | TRBV5-1 | CASSAGLAGGRSYEQYF | TGCGCCAGCAGCGCAGGACTAGCGGGAGGTCGCTCCTACGAGCAGTACTTC
. | TRBJ2-5 | . | TRBV27 | CASSLRETQYF | TGTGCCAGCAGTTTACGAGAGACCCAGTACTTC
. | TRBJ2-7 | . | TRBV9 | CASSAPQGYEQYF | TGTGCCAGCAGCGCACCTCAGGGCTACGAGCAGTACTTC
. | TRBJ2-5 | . | TRBV6-5 | CTSSYRVQETQYF | TGTACCAGCAGTTACAGAGTCCAAGAGACCCAGTACTTC
. | TRBJ1-2 | . | TRBV25-1 | CASSERVYGYTF | TGTGCCAGCAGTGAACGGGTCTATGGCTACACCTTC
. | TRBJ1-1 | . | TRBV5-6 | CASSLAPPRSTNTEAFF | TGTGCCAGCAGCTTGGCCCCCCCGCGCTCCACGAACACTGAAGCTTTCTTT
. | TRBJ2-4 | . | TRBV12-5 | CASGLGGTQAKNIQYF | TGTGCTAGTGGTTTGGGAGGAACGCAAGCCAAAAACATTCAGTACTTC
. | TRBJ1-2 | once | TRBV20-1 | CRTGYGYTF | TGCAGGACAGGTTATGGCTACACCTTC
. | TRBJ2-7 | . | TRBV5-1 | CASTPGGGGSSSYEQYF | TGCGCCAGCACCCCTGGGGGGGGCGGGTCGAGCTCCTACGAGCAGTACTTC
. | TRBJ1-2 | . | TRBV5-5 | CASSSLAWSDGYTF | TGTGCCAGCAGCTCCCTAGCCTGGTCCGATGGCTACACCTTC
TRBD1 | TRBJ2-7 | . | TRBV6-1 | CASSEGQGRIYEQYF | TGTGCCAGCAGTGAAGGACAGGGGCGGATCTACGAGCAGTACTTC
. | TRBJ2-7 | . | TRBV5-6 | CASSEWRGYEQYF | TGTGCCAGCAGTGAATGGCGGGGCTACGAGCAGTACTTC
. | TRBJ2-1 | . | TRBV27 | CASSRWGDEQFF | TGTGCCAGCAGCCGATGGGGGGATGAGCAGTTCTTC
. | TRBJ1-1 | few | TRBV21-1 | CASSLRLNTEAFF | TGTGCCAGCAGTCTCAGATTGAACACTGAAGCTTTCTTT